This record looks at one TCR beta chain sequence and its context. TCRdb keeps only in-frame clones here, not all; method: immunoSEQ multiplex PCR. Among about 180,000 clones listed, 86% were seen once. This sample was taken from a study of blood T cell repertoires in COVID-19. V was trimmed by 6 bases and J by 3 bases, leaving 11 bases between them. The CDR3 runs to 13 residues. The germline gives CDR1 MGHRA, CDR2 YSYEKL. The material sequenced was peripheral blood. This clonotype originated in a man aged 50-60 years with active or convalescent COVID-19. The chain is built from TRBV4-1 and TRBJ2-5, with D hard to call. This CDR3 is CASSLASEETQYF. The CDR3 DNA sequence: TGCGCCAGCAGTCTTGCGAGCGAAGAGACCCAGTACTTC.